This T cell receptor beta chain derives from a study of human T cells and chemical hapten exposure. In germline, CDR1 is SGHVS, CDR2 FNYEAQ. This CDR3 has 14 residues. Trimming cost V 3 bases and J 3 bases; bases outside gene matches: 3. This sample's time point: pre-sensitization, week 0. Treatment denoted: therapeutic diphenylcyclopropenone sensitization with weekly scalp DPC. TCRdb redid the calling of the RACE reads with MiXCR, one entry per CDR3 protein. The sample yields fewer than 150,000 distinct CDR3 sequences, approximately 15% seen once. This TCR came from a woman between 18 and 29 years old with alopecia areata. Some clones in this sample may be carry-over from other donors' samples. The material sequenced was whole blood, taken in connection with sensitization to the hapten diphenylcyclopropenone (DPC). V and J are TRBV7-6 and TRBJ2-5; 8 bases align to TRBD1. In DNA, the CDR3 is TGTGCCAGCAGCTTCGGGACAGGTGAAGAGACCCAGTACTTC. Protein: CASSFGTGEETQYF.